Listed below are T cell receptor beta chains from one sample, sequenced in a study of beta chain features in type 1 diabetes. The protocol was immunoSEQ multiplex PCR, while the TCRdb copy is restricted to in-frame clones and leaves out a portion. In the table there are some 250,000 clones, 25% to 35% of which are singletons. Sequenced material: central memory CD4+ T cells from blood. These receptor sequences come from a man aged 25-40 years in good health. The CDR3 runs from the conserved cysteine through the conserved F or W.

V gene,CDR3 protein
TRBV19,CASSLYGDPYEQYF
TRBV7-9,CASGTQRNTEAFF
TRBV29-1,CSLAEGTDTQYF
TRBV7-9,CASSPTRQEQFF
TRBV12-5,CASGLIGETQYF
TRBV2,CASSVSNEQFF
TRBV6-5,CASNNGETQYF
TRBV7-9,CASSPDWQETQYF
TRBV5-1,CASSSQGWNTEAFF
TRBV10-3,CAIGLQETQYF